This TCR beta chain was captured by sequencing in a study of blood T cells in healthy people across ages. V was cut by 6 bases and J by 5 bases, with 16 bases left in between. This CDR3 region has 14 residues. CDR1 MGHDK and CDR2 SYGVNS come from the germline V gene. The table lists this clonotype with a few counts. Then a second PCR, running roughly 7 to 12 cycles, was carried out with a sample-barcoded 5' primer and a J-beta primer mix. TCRdb re-derived calls from the 5' RACE reads in MiXCR, one entry per CDR3 protein. The profile covers around 2 million distinct CDR3 sequences, with about 39% appearing a single time and roughly 23% taken by the ten largest.

This clonotype originated in a human donor in good health. The sequenced material came from blood. The chain couples TRBV25-1 to TRBJ2-5; tentatively, D is TRBD2 (5 bases). The CDR3 DNA sequence: TGTGCCAGCAGGGAGTCATTCCGAGGGGAGACCCAGTACTTC. Its translation is CASRESFRGETQYF.